The rows below give T cell receptor beta chains drawn from one sample of a study of T cell responses to AZD1222 COVID-19 vaccine. Measured with immunoSEQ multiplex PCR; TCRdb has only the in-frame clones, and not every one. The sample consists of roughly 160,000 clones, roughly 94% of them appearing once. The sample in question was peripheral blood, obtained on day 0 of MenACWY control vaccination. The origin of the receptors is an adult in good health. Each CDR3 is given with its conserved first and last residue. Fields, in order: CDR3 length, clone size, J gene, V gene, D gene, CDR3 DNA, CDR3 protein. D genes are given only for firm matches. The size entry is marked missing in some rows and otherwise reads once, few, many or a size class.

length: 15; size: .; J: TRBJ1-5; V: TRBV19; D: .; DNA: TGTGCCAGTAGTATGAATGGGGGAGGCAATCAGCCCCAGCATTTT; CDR3: CASSMNGGGNQPQHF
length: 14; size: .; J: TRBJ2-7; V: TRBV6-5; D: .; DNA: TGTGCCAGCAGGAGACGCACGGGAACCTACGAGCAGTACTTC; CDR3: CASRRRTGTYEQYF
length: 15; size: .; J: TRBJ2-1; V: TRBV11-3; D: TRBD2; DNA: TGTGCCAGCAGCTTAACCGGACTAGCCGGGGGTGAGCAGTTCTTC; CDR3: CASSLTGLAGGEQFF
length: 14; size: .; J: TRBJ2-1; V: TRBV10-3; D: .; DNA: TGTGCCATCAGTGAGCAGGGGCCATTCAATGAGCAGTTCTTC; CDR3: CAISEQGPFNEQFF
length: 14; size: .; J: TRBJ1-5; V: TRBV9; D: .; DNA: TGTGCCAGCAGCACGGGACTGGAGGGCTGGCCCCAGCATTTT; CDR3: CASSTGLEGWPQHF
length: 13; size: .; J: TRBJ2-7; V: TRBV5-5; D: TRBD1; DNA: TGTGCCAGCAGCGGGGGACAGGGATACGAGCAGTACTTC; CDR3: CASSGGQGYEQYF
length: 17; size: .; J: TRBJ2-7; V: TRBV9; D: .; DNA: TGTGCCAGCAGTCTAGGACGAATCCGCAGAGAACACTACGAGCAGTACTTC; CDR3: CASSLGRIRREHYEQYF
length: 13; size: .; J: TRBJ1-4; V: TRBV11-3; D: .; DNA: TGTGCCAGCACAGACCGTAATAATGAAAAACTGTTTTTT; CDR3: CASTDRNNEKLFF
length: 14; size: .; J: TRBJ1-1; V: TRBV19; D: .; DNA: TGTGCCAGTAGTCCTCGGACAGAGAACACTGAAGCTTTCTTT; CDR3: CASSPRTENTEAFF
length: 12; size: many; J: TRBJ2-7; V: TRBV18; D: .; DNA: TGTGCCAGCTCACCAGAGTCCTACGAGCAGTACTTC; CDR3: CASSPESYEQYF
length: 14; size: .; J: TRBJ2-5; V: TRBV7-3; D: .; DNA: TGTGCCAGCAGCCGCGATTGGGGAGGAGAGACCCAGTACTTC; CDR3: CASSRDWGGETQYF
length: 14; size: .; J: TRBJ1-5; V: TRBV28; D: .; DNA: TGTGCCAGCAGTTTAGACCCGGGGGGTCAGCCCCAGCATTTT; CDR3: CASSLDPGGQPQHF
length: 13; size: .; J: TRBJ1-1; V: TRBV29-1; D: .; DNA: TGCAGCGTTGAATCGGGGTGGGCCACTGAAGCTTTCTTT; CDR3: CSVESGWATEAFF
length: 15; size: .; J: TRBJ1-2; V: TRBV6-2/TRBV6-3; D: .; DNA: TGTGCCAGCAGTTTCCCAGGGTCGACGGACTATGGCTACACCTTC; CDR3: CASSFPGSTDYGYTF
length: 15; size: .; J: TRBJ1-4; V: TRBV5-8; D: .; DNA: TGTGCCAGCAGCCCTCCGGGACCTCGGGGTGAAAAACTGTTTTTT; CDR3: CASSPPGPRGEKLFF
length: 15; size: .; J: TRBJ2-1; V: TRBV6-5; D: .; DNA: TGTGCCAGCAGTTACGACGGGAGTATAGGGAATGAGCAGTTCTTC; CDR3: CASSYDGSIGNEQFF
length: 16; size: once; J: TRBJ2-7; V: TRBV4-3; D: TRBD1; DNA: TGCGCCAGCAGCCAAGGGTTCCAGGGACAGCACTACGAGCAGTACTTC; CDR3: CASSQGFQGQHYEQYF
length: 16; size: .; J: TRBJ1-6; V: TRBV6-6; D: .; DNA: TGTGCCAGCAGTTACTCCAAGGGACAAAGGTTTTCACCCCTCCACTTT; CDR3: CASSYSKGQRFSPLHF
length: 10; size: .; J: TRBJ2-5; V: TRBV29-1; D: .; DNA: TGCAGCGTTGAAAGAGAGACCCAGTACTTC; CDR3: CSVERETQYF
length: 15; size: .; J: TRBJ2-5; V: TRBV14; D: .; DNA: TGTGCCAGCAGCCAAAGGATAGGAGTGCACGAGACCCAGTACTTC; CDR3: CASSQRIGVHETQYF
length: 13; size: .; J: TRBJ2-5; V: TRBV29-1; D: TRBD1; DNA: TGCAGCGTTCGGACAGGGCTGAGCGAGACCCAGTACTTC; CDR3: CSVRTGLSETQYF
length: 15; size: .; J: TRBJ2-5; V: TRBV11-3; D: .; DNA: TGTGCCAGCGGTAGAGTGGCTCGGTCCCAAGAGACCCAGTACTTC; CDR3: CASGRVARSQETQYF
length: 18; size: .; J: TRBJ2-3; V: TRBV9; D: .; DNA: TGTGCCAGCAGCGTAGACCTGGGGGGCCGGACTAGCACAGATACGCAGTATTTT; CDR3: CASSVDLGGRTSTDTQYF
length: 15; size: .; J: TRBJ2-7; V: TRBV11-1; D: TRBD1; DNA: TGTGCCAGCAGCCAACTCCGGGACAGGGCCTACGAGCAGTACTTC; CDR3: CASSQLRDRAYEQYF
length: 14; size: .; J: TRBJ1-5; V: TRBV6-2/TRBV6-3; D: .; DNA: TGTGCCAGCAGTTATGGAAGGATCAATCAGCCCCAGCATTTT; CDR3: CASSYGRINQPQHF
length: 15; size: .; J: TRBJ1-1; V: TRBV5-1; D: TRBD1; DNA: TGCGCCAGCAGCTTGGCGGCAGGGGGATACACTGAAGCTTTCTTT; CDR3: CASSLAAGGYTEAFF
length: 16; size: once; J: TRBJ2-1; V: TRBV5-1; D: TRBD2; DNA: TGCGCCAGCAGCTTGGTGGCTAGCGGGACCATCAATGAGCAGTTCTTC; CDR3: CASSLVASGTINEQFF
length: 12; size: .; J: TRBJ1-2; V: TRBV28; D: .; DNA: TGTGCCAGCAGCAAGTCAGGGGATGGCTACACCTTC; CDR3: CASSKSGDGYTF
length: 17; size: .; J: TRBJ2-1; V: TRBV6-2/TRBV6-3; D: TRBD2; DNA: TGTGCCAGCAGTTACCGATCGGGACTAGCGGGAGCTAATGAGCAGTTCTTC; CDR3: CASSYRSGLAGANEQFF
length: 17; size: .; J: TRBJ2-2; V: TRBV18; D: .; DNA: TGTGCCAGCTCACCACGATCTACTAGCAGCTACACCGGGGAGCTGTTTTTT; CDR3: CASSPRSTSSYTGELFF
length: 14; size: .; J: TRBJ1-1; V: TRBV5-4; D: .; DNA: TGTGCCAGCAGCTTGGGCGGTTCCAACACTGAAGCTTTCTTT; CDR3: CASSLGGSNTEAFF
length: 17; size: .; J: TRBJ2-2; V: TRBV4-1; D: .; DNA: TGCGCCAGCAGCCAGATACGGACCAATCTCAAGGGGGGGGAGCTGTTTTTT; CDR3: CASSQIRTNLKGGELFF
length: 11; size: .; J: TRBJ1-6; V: TRBV20-1; D: .; DNA: TGCAGTGCGCAGAACGGGGCACCCCTCCACTTT; CDR3: CSAQNGAPLHF
length: 15; size: .; J: TRBJ1-6; V: TRBV5-1; D: .; DNA: TGCGCCAGCAGCTTAACGGACAATGATAATTCACCCCTCCACTTT; CDR3: CASSLTDNDNSPLHF
length: 14; size: .; J: TRBJ1-4; V: TRBV5-1; D: .; DNA: TGCGCCAGCAGCCCTTCCCCTCAGGGTGAAAAACTGTTTTTT; CDR3: CASSPSPQGEKLFF
length: 14; size: .; J: TRBJ1-4; V: TRBV5-1; D: TRBD1; DNA: TGCGCCAGCAGCTTAGGGACAGCTAATGAAAAACTGTTTTTT; CDR3: CASSLGTANEKLFF
length: 15; size: .; J: TRBJ1-1; V: TRBV9; D: .; DNA: TGTGCCAGCAGCGTAGATCCTGACCTGAACACTGAAGCTTTCTTT; CDR3: CASSVDPDLNTEAFF
length: 15; size: .; J: TRBJ1-2; V: TRBV2; D: TRBD1; DNA: TGTGCCAGACGTAGGGACAGGGAAGGGAACTATGGCTACACCTTC; CDR3: CARRRDREGNYGYTF
length: 12; size: .; J: TRBJ1-2; V: TRBV5-4; D: .; DNA: TGTGCCAGCAGCCCCCCAGAGGGTGGCTACACCTTC; CDR3: CASSPPEGGYTF
length: 14; size: .; J: TRBJ2-3; V: TRBV11-3; D: .; DNA: TGTGCCAGCAGCTCCGACCCAAGCACAGATACGCAGTATTTT; CDR3: CASSSDPSTDTQYF
length: 13; size: .; J: TRBJ2-2; V: TRBV24-1; D: .; DNA: TGTGCCACCAGTAGGGACCTGGCCGGGGAGCTGTTTTTT; CDR3: CATSRDLAGELFF
length: 11; size: .; J: TRBJ1-4; V: TRBV3-1/TRBV3-2; D: .; DNA: TGTGCCAGCAGCCAACGGGACAAACTGTTTTTT; CDR3: CASSQRDKLFF
length: 12; size: .; J: TRBJ1-1; V: TRBV6-2/TRBV6-3; D: TRBD1; DNA: TGTGCCAGCAGCCGACAGGGAGTGATTGCTTTCTTT; CDR3: CASSRQGVIAFF
length: 13; size: .; J: TRBJ2-2; V: TRBV7-9; D: TRBD2; DNA: TGTGCCGTACAGCGGGAGAACACCGGGGAGCTGTTTTTT; CDR3: CAVQRENTGELFF
length: 14; size: .; J: TRBJ1-4; V: TRBV19; D: .; DNA: TGTGCCAGTAGTATAGTTTCGGGAAATGAAAAACTGTTTTTT; CDR3: CASSIVSGNEKLFF
length: 17; size: .; J: TRBJ1-3; V: TRBV18; D: TRBD1; DNA: TGTGCCAGCTCACCCGAGACAGGGAAAATAACTGGAAACACCATATATTTT; CDR3: CASSPETGKITGNTIYF
length: 15; size: .; J: TRBJ2-7; V: TRBV27; D: TRBD1; DNA: TGTGCCAGCAGTTTGAGGACAGGTCGGACCTACGAGCAGTACTTC; CDR3: CASSLRTGRTYEQYF
length: 15; size: .; J: TRBJ2-1; V: TRBV5-1; D: .; DNA: TGCGCCAGCAGCTCCACAGGGTCGTCCTACAATGAGCAGTTCTTC; CDR3: CASSSTGSSYNEQFF
length: 15; size: .; J: TRBJ1-1; V: TRBV5-1; D: .; DNA: TGCGCCAGCAGCTTGGGGGACACGTTGAACACTGAAGCTTTCTTT; CDR3: CASSLGDTLNTEAFF
length: 13; size: .; J: TRBJ1-2; V: TRBV20-1; D: .; DNA: TGCAGTGCTAGTTATCCAGGGCGGGGAGGCTACACCTTC; CDR3: CSASYPGRGGYTF
length: 16; size: once; J: TRBJ1-2; V: TRBV28; D: .; DNA: TGTGCCAGCAGTTTAGGTATTGGGTCTACTAACTATGGCTACACCTTC; CDR3: CASSLGIGSTNYGYTF
length: 15; size: .; J: TRBJ2-6; V: TRBV9; D: .; DNA: TGTGCCAGCAGCGTAGGCACTAAAGGGGCCAACGTCCTGACTTTC; CDR3: CASSVGTKGANVLTF
length: 18; size: .; J: TRBJ2-1; V: TRBV25-1; D: TRBD1; DNA: TGTGCCAGCAGTGGGGGGAATCTGGGGACAGGGTCATACAATGAGCAGTTCTTC; CDR3: CASSGGNLGTGSYNEQFF
length: 15; size: .; J: TRBJ1-2; V: TRBV27; D: TRBD1; DNA: TGTGCCAGCAGTTTAGGACAGGGACCGAACTATGGCTACACCTTC; CDR3: CASSLGQGPNYGYTF
length: 15; size: few; J: TRBJ2-7; V: TRBV29-1; D: .; DNA: TGCAGCGTTGAACTAGGCAGGGGACCTTCCTACGAGCAGTACTTC; CDR3: CSVELGRGPSYEQYF